This T cell receptor (beta chain) was documented in a study of T cell responses to AZD1222 COVID-19 vaccine (dated by TCRdb to the early 2020s). Concerning the study at large: TCR sequencing covered about 230 trial participants: 200 to 220 given two doses of AZD1222 and 26 given two doses of MenACWY control vaccine. Enrollment into the trials was organized by age into subgroups of 18-55, 56-69 and 70-plus years, and those subgroups contained roughly 140, 27 and 60 TCR-sequenced participants, respectively.

This clone was seen once. What this receptor recognizes is not known. Base qualities are not provided; no much larger clone lies one nucleotide away. The CDR3 contains 15 residues, cysteine and phenylalanine counted. Only the CDR3 region is kept as DNA, spanning 45 bases read in frame from base 1. The germline V gene yields MNHEY for CDR1 and SVGEGT for CDR2. Germline trimming: 6 bases from V, 4 bases from J; junction bases outside gene matches: 7. The time point label, read with the paper, signifies: about 28 days (+/-7) after the second vaccine dose. AZD1222 recipients with second doses at about 4 weeks or about 12 weeks were pooled, because spike-specific TCR depth and breadth did not differ between schedules. The vaccinee samples were drawn from two UK trials, COV001 and COV002, one of which was a single-blind randomized controlled phase 2/3 trial testing AZD1222 (ChAdOx1 nCoV-19) in healthy adults. For TCRbeta chain sequencing, PBMC samples from trial participants were taken at day 0 and at day 28 after the second dose.

The CDR3 regions of human TCRbeta chains were analyzed by immunosequencing. For the original study's pipeline: Repertoire TCRs were checked for matches against a reference library of SARS-CoV-2-specific TCRs that had been generated using the MIRA antigen-specificity platform. Breadth was defined as the fraction of unique TCRs that were SARS-CoV-2-associated, and depth was defined as the fraction of total T cells that were SARS-CoV-2-associated. Using the MIRA data, each spike-specific TCR was assigned both to the spike region to which the TCR was reactive and to a CD4 or CD8 class. Log10-transformed breadth and depth values were compared by one-way ANOVA with Sidak's multiple comparisons tests. Imported from immuneACCESS, the table was reduced by TCRdb to in-frame sequences with V and J called. These copies leave out some clones; in studies compared against another copy, an unresolved V gene accounts for under half, and the cause of the remainder is not known. V, J and clone size are those of that table, while D and trimming were read from the DNA. The sample profile shows around 99,000 clones; roughly nine tenths of them were found once. 8% to 9.5% of the sample goes to the ten largest clones.

The paper as a whole reports these results and caveats: After two AZD1222 doses, both the breadth and the depth of spike-specific TCRs were significantly higher than at day 0 and than in MenACWY recipients. Conclusions about previously exposed vaccinees were limited because only 6 or 7 AZD1222 recipients were SARS-CoV-2 seropositive at baseline. The whole spike protein was spanned by vaccine-associated CD4 TCRs, and dominant responses were seen in regions 160-218 and 743-854. Epitopes outside the regions mutated in the B.1.351 and B.1.1.7 variants were reportedly recognized by nearly half of the unique spike-specific TCRs. No day 14 peak-response samples were available, so repertoires were characterized only after the peak T cell response. Most participants were white British and females outnumbered males, and the authors suggested that clonal diversity may have been underestimated. In the small 56-69-year group, the increase in depth fell short of significance, most likely because of low power.

Sequenced here: peripheral blood, sampled 28 days after the second AZD1222 dose. The chain uses TRBV6-2 or TRBV6-3 and TRBJ2-7, with 12 bases aligning to TRBD2. The sequence derives from an adult who received the AZD1222 COVID-19 vaccine. The CDR3 region has the sequence CASSLLAGGGYEQYF. In nucleotides, the sequence is TGTGCCAGCAGCCTTCTAGCGGGAGGGGGATACGAGCAGTACTTC.